The TCR beta chain under discussion was sequenced for a study of blood T cell repertoires in COVID-19. On the study more broadly: The United States, Italy and Spain supplied acute and convalescent COVID-19 samples. From T cells, B-cell-depleted T cells, or PBMCs came the material, which was cDNA or gDNA.

Produced via immunoSEQ multiplex PCR; TCRdb's table is partial and in-frame only. The profile shows approximately 50,000 clones, more than 75% of them singletons. The V gene's germline CDR1 is LGHNA and CDR2 YSLEER. This CDR3 spans 17 amino acids. The germline V and J ends were trimmed by 0 bases and 9 bases, with 18 bases remaining between them. The chain combines TRBV4-3 with TRBJ1-6, with D uncertain. Sequencing was performed on peripheral blood. The receptor was isolated from a human donor in a cohort sampled during active COVID-19. CDR3 sequence reads: CASSQDFTGVGVSPLHF. The CDR3 DNA is TGCGCCAGCAGCCAAGATTTCACCGGGGTTGGAGTTTCACCCCTCCACTTT.